The 16 T cell receptor beta chains reported below all come from one sample, sequenced in a study of blood T cell repertoires in COVID-19. Profiling relied on immunoSEQ multiplex PCR, and the TCRdb table lists in-frame clones only, not all of them. This sample has tens of thousands of clones, with approximately 88% found just once. The source material was peripheral blood. The receptors were gathered from a human donor in a cohort sampled during active COVID-19.

The chain has TRBV6-5 and TRBJ1-1, with 7 bases identical to TRBD1. The ends lost 2 bases at V and 3 bases at J; junction bases unmatched: 9. Germline V gene data show CDR1 as MNHEY and CDR2 as SVGAGI. This CDR3 comprises 16 residues. In nucleotides, the CDR3 is TGTGCCAGCAGTTACGCACGGACAGGTCGCGACACTGAAGCTTTCTTT. It yields the protein CASSYARTGRDTEAFF.

V and J are TRBV3-1 (or the pseudogene TRBV3-2) and TRBJ2-1, with D tentatively TRBD1 (6 bases). Trimming pared 3 bases from V and 5 bases from J, leaving 11 bases between. This CDR3 has 14 residues. The V gene's germline CDR1 is LGHDT and CDR2 YNNKEL (reference sequence). The CDR3 DNA is TGTGCCAGCAGCCAGGACAGCGATAACAATGAGCAGTTCTTC. Amino acids: CASSQDSDNNEQFF.

The chain uses TRBV6-2 or TRBV6-3 and TRBJ2-5, with D hard to call. Germline V gene sequence: CDR1 MNHEY, CDR2 SVGEGT. V gave up 4 bases and J gave up 2 bases, with 8 bases separating them. The CDR3 totals 13 residues. CDR3 loop: CASSSNEQETQYF. The CDR3 nucleotides read TGTGCCAGCAGTTCCAATGAGCAAGAGACCCAGTACTTC.

The chain uses TRBV11-3 and TRBJ2-1, with a tentative D call TRBD1 (6 bases). The V end was cut by 2 bases, the J end by 8 bases, with 13 bases between. The germline V gene encodes CDR1 SGHNT and CDR2 YENEEA. CDR3 length equals 14 residues. CDR3 sequence: CASSLNRVSDEQFF. In DNA form, the CDR3 reads TGTGCCAGCAGCTTAAACAGGGTTTCGGATGAGCAGTTCTTC.

This clone was counted between two and nine times. The gene calls are TRBV2 and TRBJ2-3; D is unresolved. The CDR3 has 14 amino acids. Germline CDR1 is SNHLY and CDR2 is FYNNEI. The V end lost 3 bases, the J end lost 3 bases, and 10 bases lay between the germline ends. The CDR3 region is CASSDSTYTDTQYF. The CDR3 DNA follows: TGTGCCAGCAGTGACTCGACTTATACAGATACGCAGTATTTT.

The chain combines TRBV6-4 with TRBJ2-4; 9 bases agree with TRBD1. The CDR3 sequence is 12 residues long. Germline CDR1 and CDR2: MRHNA and SNTAGT. V shed 11 bases and J 8 bases; nucleotides not matched to a gene: 7. This CDR3 reads CAGRTGDDIQYF. The CDR3 nucleotides read TGTGCCGGACGGACAGGGGACGACATTCAGTACTTC.

This clone has just one count. The chain combines TRBV30 with TRBJ2-3; 15 nucleotides agree with TRBD2. Germline values: CDR1 GTSNPN, CDR2 SVGIG (reference sequence). The V gene end was trimmed by 1 base and the J gene end by 0 bases; junction bases not matched to a gene: 11. The CDR3 length is 20 residues. For the CDR3, the DNA is TGTGCCTGGAGTGGGTCTCGGACTAGCGGGGGGGCAAGTAGCACAGATACGCAGTATTTT. It yields the protein CAWSGSRTSGGASSTDTQYF.

The chain recombines TRBV11-2 with TRBJ2-2; D remains unclear. The CDR3 is 14 residues long. The germline V gene encodes CDR1 SGHAT and CDR2 FQNNGV. The germline V and J ends were trimmed by 0 bases and 6 bases, with 8 bases remaining between them. The CDR3 DNA sequence: TGTGCCAGCAGCTTAGATCAGGAAGCCGGGGAGCTGTTTTTT. Protein: CASSLDQEAGELFF. Filled out from reference TRBV11-2 and TRBJ2-2, the complete variable domain reads EAGVAQSPRYKIIEKRQSVAFWCNPISGHATLYWYQQILGQGPKLLIQFQNNGVVDDSQLPKDRFSAERLKGVDSTLKIQPAKLEDSAVYLCASSLDQEAGELFFGEGSRLTVL.

CDR3 coding DNA: TGTGCCAGCAGTTTAGGGACAGGTAGTGGCTACACCTTC. Translated, it gives CASSLGTGSGYTF. The V gene is TRBV28, the J gene TRBJ1-2; TRBD1 agrees at 8 bases. The CDR3 covers 13 residues. With 2 bases clipped from V and 7 bases from J, the junction kept 3 bases outside the gene matches. Germline V gives CDR1 MDHEN, CDR2 SYDVKM.

The chain is built from TRBV10-3 and TRBJ1-1; D gene ambiguous. Deletions cut 0 bases from V and 7 bases from J, with 6 bases between. From germline, CDR1 is ENHRY and CDR2 SYGVKD. The CDR3 is made up of 12 amino acids. The CDR3 DNA reads as TGTGCCATCAGTGAGTCCGGGGATGAAGCTTTCTTT. Amino acids: CAISESGDEAFF.

This sequence joins TRBV11-2 and TRBJ1-6, with D hard to call. This CDR3 is built from 17 residues. Germline V CDR1 and CDR2: SGHAT, FQNNGV. V lost 0 bases and J lost 0, with 9 bases in between. The CDR3 loop is CASSLDLGSSYNSPLHF. CDR3 DNA: TGTGCCAGCAGCTTAGATCTGGGGAGCTCCTATAATTCACCCCTCCACTTT.

The gene calls are TRBV7-2 and TRBJ1-6; 7 bases are shared with TRBD1. Germline V gene sequence: CDR1 SGHTA, CDR2 FQGNSA. V gave up 5 bases and J gave up 0 bases; unmatched junction bases: 10. The CDR3 loop spans 18 amino acids. CDR3 region: CASSPDRVVGSYNSPLHF. The CDR3 coding sequence is TGTGCCAGCAGCCCCGACAGGGTAGTCGGCTCCTATAATTCACCCCTCCACTTT.

This rearrangement joins TRBV4-1 to TRBJ1-1, with TRBD1 matching over 7 bases. The CDR3 spans 15 residues. J lost 1 base, V lost 2 bases, and 4 bases had no gene match. The germline gives CDR1 MGHRA, CDR2 YSYEKL. The DNA for the CDR3 is TGCGCCAGCAGCCAACTAGACAGGGAGAACACTGAAGCTTTCTTT. This sequence encodes CASSQLDRENTEAFF.

CDR3 in DNA: TGTGCCAGCTCACTGCGGACAGGGCGCAAGACAGATACGCAGTATTTT. The encoded protein is CASSLRTGRKTDTQYF. The chain recombines TRBV18 with TRBJ2-3, with TRBD1 matching 8 bases. J lost 3 bases, V lost 4 bases, and 9 bases had no gene match. The CDR3 runs to 16 residues. Germline lookup yields CDR1 KGHSH and CDR2 LQKENI.

This clone was seen more than once but under ten times. CDR3 sequence (DNA): TGTGCCAGCAGCTTTCGGGAAACCTACGAGCAGTACTTC. Translated: CASSFRETYEQYF. V and J are TRBV7-2 and TRBJ2-7; the D gene is possibly TRBD2 (5 bases). CDR3 length: 13 residues. With 3 bases removed from V and 2 bases from J, the gap between germline ends came to 8 bases. Per the germline V gene, CDR1 is SGHTA and CDR2 is FQGNSA.

The V call is TRBV10-3, the J call TRBJ1-1; 10 bases are a match to TRBD1. J was trimmed by 1 base and V by 6 bases; bases with no gene match: 11. CDR3 size: 17 residues. Germline V gene data show CDR1 as ENHRY and CDR2 as SYGVKD. The CDR3, as DNA: TGTGCCATCAGGGTAATGGGACAGGGGCCTACGAACACTGAAGCTTTCTTT. Translating it yields CAIRVMGQGPTNTEAFF.